This record covers a single T cell receptor beta chain. This receptor's antigen is unknown. Base qualities are missing; no much larger clone stands one base away. The data belong to a study of graft-versus-host responses after intestinal transplantation (TCRdb year 2021). Turning to the overall study: Multivisceral, liver-intestinal, or isolated intestinal transplants were received by the recipients. All recipients received anti-thymocyte globulin induction followed by maintenance tacrolimus and steroids for around three years. After intestinal transplantation, graft-versus-host and host-versus-graft alloreactive T cell clones in the graft, circulation and bone marrow were tracked using bulk TCR-beta CDR3 sequencing. To identify alloreactive clones, pre-transplant mixed lymphocyte reaction products were sequenced and compared with unstimulated pre-transplant donor and recipient T cells. Of the 20 to 25 intestinal transplant recipients enrolled in the cohort, one of whom was a retransplant, a few patients without pretransplant specimens were excluded. Donor T cell macrochimerism was defined as a peak of at least 4% donor T cells among recipient peripheral blood mononuclear cells. Rather than going through the commercial service, samples from a few later patients were sequenced in-house on an Illumina MiSeq and processed with MiXCR. The study at large found these results: Early after transplant, peak levels of circulating GvH clones were associated with declines in HvG clones. In the allografts of patients with donor T cell macrochimerism, GvH to HvG T cell clonal ratios were high. The conclusions were limited by the relatively low number and heterogeneity of the intestinal transplant patients. GvH clones turned up in recipient bone marrow, with some appearing earlier in ileal mucosa or blood, a pattern consistent with an intestinal mucosal origin.

Library prep was done by the immunoSEQ multiplex PCR assay. For most patients, genomic DNA was isolated with the Qiagen DNeasy Blood and Tissue Kit and sent frozen to Adaptive Biotechnologies for TCR sequencing. Adaptive Biotechnologies carried out high-throughput TCR-beta CDR3 sequencing of genomic DNA for most patients. Under the source paper's analysis protocol: TCR sequencing data for 15 to 20 patients were retrieved from Adaptive's ImmunoSEQ software; a few other patients were processed with MiXCR and VDJtools. To correct CD4 versus CD8 sorting errors, any sequence found in both subsets at a frequency ratio below 5:1 was removed. CDR3 nucleotide sequences shared between donor and recipient were removed because their origin could not be assigned. To count as alloreactive, a clone needed at least 2-fold expansion over unstimulated cells and a minimum CFSE-low frequency of 0.002% (template counts) or 0.001% (read counts). Clones detected in sequenced pre-transplant spleen, lymph node, or MLR CFSE-low populations of the donor or recipient were defined as mappable. Cumulative frequency of alloreactive clones was calculated as a percentage of all sequences weighted by copy number. Sourced from immuneACCESS, this table was stored by TCRdb with only in-frame sequences that have V and J called. A share of the clones is absent; for the studies checked, an unresolved V gene accounts for under half, and the remainder has no known explanation. V and J calls and clone size follow that table, whereas D and trimming were derived from the DNA. This sample has approximately 90,000 clones in its table, and around 93% of those were observed once. About 7.3% of the sample goes to the ten largest clones.

Sample time point, as interpreted from the label and publication: cells obtained before transplantation from donor or recipient. CD3+CD4+ and CD3+CD8+ populations were FACS-sorted from unstimulated pre-transplant donor and recipient cells taken from spleen or lymph nodes. The sequence derives from a human donor who was the organ donor for an intestinal transplant. The starting material was unstimulated CD8+ T cells sorted from spleen or lymph node cells, obtained before transplant.

For the CDR3, the sequence is CASSHTQLLPNYGYTF. DNA sequence: TGCGCCAGCAGCCATACACAGCTACTCCCTAACTATGGCTACACCTTC. The V gene is TRBV4-1 and the J gene is TRBJ1-2, with the identity of the D gene unclear. Reading from cysteine to phenylalanine, the CDR3 counts 16 amino acids. The entry retains the CDR3 DNA only, 48 bases that are in frame from base 1. Trimming costs V 3 bases and J 0 bases, and their ends lie 14 bases apart. Looking up the germline V gene yields CDR1 MGHRA and CDR2 YSYEKL.